These T cell receptor beta chains were read from a single sample in a study of OX40 agonist ivuxolimab in advanced cancers. TCRdb keeps only in-frame clones here, not all; method: immunoSEQ multiplex PCR. The profile shows fewer than 95,000 clones, 90% of them singletons. This material consisted of CD4+ or CD8+ T cells sorted from blood, taken in a trial of the OX40 agonist ivuxolimab. All receptors come from an adult with an advanced solid tumor such as melanoma, head and neck, liver or kidney cancer. Each CDR3 is given without its conserved first and last residue.

j_gene	v_gene	len	CDR3aa
TRBJ2-3	TRBV13	13	ASSRDRGSTDTQY
TRBJ1-1	TRBV5-5	13	ASSHHRVDSTEAF
TRBJ2-1	TRBV6-1	13	ASSLSRDAMSEQF
TRBJ1-5	TRBV7-6	14	ASSLETGGSNQPQH
TRBJ2-1	TRBV28	13	ASSPRQGAFDEQF
TRBJ1-3	TRBV6-6	11	ASKTRSGNTIY
TRBJ2-1	TRBV13	9	ASSVAGVQF
TRBJ2-3	TRBV5-1	13	ASSPSGRGADTQY
TRBJ1-1	TRBV10-3	15	AISGPSKWGAGTEAF
TRBJ1-5	TRBV7-2	11	ASSLQGRKPQH
TRBJ2-1	TRBV5-4	13	ASTPARSSYNEQF
TRBJ1-3	TRBV15	15	ATSSHPPGDTGNTIY
TRBJ1-5	TRBV6-5	11	ASRTRSNQPQH
TRBJ1-5	TRBV28	13	ASSLGVDSNQPQH
TRBJ1-2	TRBV7-2	12	ASSLGRSIYGYT
TRBJ2-3	TRBV19	14	ASSAPTGGVHDTQY
TRBJ2-7	TRBV27	13	ASSSHHQGAIEQY
TRBJ1-1	TRBV6-1	13	ASTEGLWESTEAF
TRBJ1-1	TRBV7-2	12	ASSAGQGTTEAF
TRBJ2-7	TRBV7-7	12	ASSLDLSSYEQY
TRBJ2-7	TRBV4-2	11	ASSQISGSEQY
TRBJ1-2	TRBV28	11	ASSSGRGLGYT
TRBJ1-2	TRBV10-3	12	ATNVQGEGYGYT
TRBJ1-4	TRBV28	12	ASSITGYPEKLF
TRBJ1-1	TRBV18	11	ASSPQGDTEAF
TRBJ2-5	TRBV10-2	13	ASSKRQGVQETQY
TRBJ2-3	TRBV10-2	13	ASRELAGEADTQY
TRBJ1-2	TRBV7-8	12	ASSSEGAYYGYT
TRBJ1-4	TRBV27	13	ASSSPGQGGEKLF
TRBJ1-2	TRBV9	12	ASSEGTRGRGYT
TRBJ1-5	TRBV6-5	13	ASSYSGSWDQPQH
TRBJ1-1	TRBV23-1	13	ASSRADPGDTEAF
TRBJ1-5	TRBV20-1	7	SPREPQH
TRBJ2-2	TRBV7-9	15	ASSSLRDRGSSGELF
TRBJ2-4	TRBV19	13	ASSIVGITGTIQY
TRBJ2-2	TRBV28	10	ASSLATGELF
TRBJ1-4	TRBV11-3	12	ASSYEDRDEKLF
TRBJ2-1	TRBV9	13	ASSDPGTAYNEQF
TRBJ1-2	TRBV4-1	14	ASSQDSYALRYGYT
TRBJ2-5	TRBV27	15	ASKELAVFGGQETQY
TRBJ2-1	TRBV29-1	12	SVQAGYSYNEQF
TRBJ1-2	TRBV6-1	12	ASSEGDSNYGYT
TRBJ1-2	TRBV19	11	ASSIPGWVGYT
TRBJ2-7	TRBV10-1	14	ASSEYRGGKSHEQY
TRBJ1-4	TRBV7-9	12	ASSLTGFGEKLF
TRBJ2-1	TRBV10-2	13	ASSETSGMANEQF
TRBJ1-2	TRBV2	13	ASTYGTATNYGYT
TRBJ2-3	TRBV19	15	ASSTWTSGSRTDTQY
TRBJ1-1	TRBV9	12	ASSVSGGRDEAF
TRBJ1-2	TRBV6-5	12	ASSYSRRGYGYT
TRBJ2-7	TRBV7-9	12	ASSMLAGHYEQY
TRBJ2-7	TRBV19	11	ASSMFPGYEQY
TRBJ2-7	TRBV14	12	ASSHPRDSYEQY
TRBJ2-4	TRBV10-3	14	AISDSSGAAKNIQY